This TCR beta chain was sequenced during a study of shared clonotypes between healthy human individuals. Overall study context: Each donor's CD4 naive and CD4 memory cells filled three plates apiece, CD8 naive two, and CD8 memory one.

General observations from the study: Larger richness was generally estimated for naive than memory subsets.

V was pared by 4 bases and J by 7 bases, with 13 bases between. The CDR3 runs 13 residues. CDR1 is MNHEY and CDR2 is SMNVEV in the germline V gene (reference sequence). The protocol was immunoSEQ multiplex PCR, while the TCRdb copy is restricted to in-frame clones and leaves out a portion. The sample includes approximately 320,000 clones, around 72% of them seen just once. On this clone: Antigen unknown.

The clonotype was recovered from a man aged 25 to 45 in good health. The sample was memory CD4+ T cells sorted from blood. Described subset: CD45RA-negative fraction. This chain uses TRBV27 with TRBJ2-5; D gene ambiguous. The CDR3 loop reads CASSSGPAGTQYF. In DNA, the CDR3 is TGTGCCAGCAGTTCGGGCCCGGCCGGGACCCAGTACTTC.